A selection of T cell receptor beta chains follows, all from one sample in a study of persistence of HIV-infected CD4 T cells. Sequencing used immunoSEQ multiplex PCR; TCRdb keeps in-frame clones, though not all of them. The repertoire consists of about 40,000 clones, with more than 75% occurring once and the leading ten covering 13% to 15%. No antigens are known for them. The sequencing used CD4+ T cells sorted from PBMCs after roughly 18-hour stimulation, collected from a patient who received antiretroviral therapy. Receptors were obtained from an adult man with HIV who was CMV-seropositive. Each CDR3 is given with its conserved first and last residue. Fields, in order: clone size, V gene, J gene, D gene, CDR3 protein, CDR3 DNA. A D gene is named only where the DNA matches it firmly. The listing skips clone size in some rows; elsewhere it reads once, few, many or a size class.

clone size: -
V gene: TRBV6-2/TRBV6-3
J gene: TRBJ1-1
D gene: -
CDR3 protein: CASSTTGVRAFF
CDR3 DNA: TGTGCCAGCAGTACTACCGGGGTAAGAGCTTTCTTT

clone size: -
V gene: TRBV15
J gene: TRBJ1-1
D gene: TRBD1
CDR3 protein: CATSRDRGPFDTEAFF
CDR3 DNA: TGTGCCACCAGCAGGGACAGGGGGCCTTTTGACACTGAAGCTTTCTTT

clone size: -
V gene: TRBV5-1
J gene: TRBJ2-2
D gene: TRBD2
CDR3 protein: CASSLGLAVPNTGELFF
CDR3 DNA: TGCGCCAGCAGCTTGGGGCTAGCGGTACCGAACACCGGGGAGCTGTTTTTT

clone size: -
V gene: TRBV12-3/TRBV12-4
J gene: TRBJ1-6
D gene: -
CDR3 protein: CASSPGRSSPLHF
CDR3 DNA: TGTGCCAGCAGCCCAGGGAGATCTTCACCCCTCCACTTT

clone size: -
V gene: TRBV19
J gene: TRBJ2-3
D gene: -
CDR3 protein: CASSTTDLPTADTQYF
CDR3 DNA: TGTGCCAGTAGTACCACGGACTTACCCACCGCAGATACGCAGTATTTT

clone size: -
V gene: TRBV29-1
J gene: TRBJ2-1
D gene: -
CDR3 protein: CSVEATDYSYNEQFF
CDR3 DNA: TGCAGCGTTGAAGCTACCGACTACTCCTACAATGAGCAGTTCTTC

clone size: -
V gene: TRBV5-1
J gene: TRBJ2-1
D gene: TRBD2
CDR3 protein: CASSSGLAGWDEQFF
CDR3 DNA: TGCGCCAGCAGCTCTGGACTAGCGGGGTGGGATGAGCAGTTCTTC

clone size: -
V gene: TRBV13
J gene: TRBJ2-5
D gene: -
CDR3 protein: CASSLVQGTTQYF
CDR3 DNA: TGTGCCAGCAGCTTAGTACAGGGTACGACCCAGTACTTC

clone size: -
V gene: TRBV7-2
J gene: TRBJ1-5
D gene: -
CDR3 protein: CASSADTRRFQPQHF
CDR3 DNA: TGTGCCAGCAGCGCGGACACCCGAAGGTTCCAGCCCCAGCATTTT

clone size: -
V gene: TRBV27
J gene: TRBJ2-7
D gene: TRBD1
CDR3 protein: CASKQQGVRSSYEQYF
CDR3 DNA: TGTGCCAGCAAACAACAGGGGGTCCGAAGCTCCTACGAGCAGTACTTC

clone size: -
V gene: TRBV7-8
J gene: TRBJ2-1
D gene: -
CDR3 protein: CASSLDRGLGNEQFF
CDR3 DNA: TGTGCCAGCAGCTTAGATCGGGGGCTGGGTAATGAGCAGTTCTTC

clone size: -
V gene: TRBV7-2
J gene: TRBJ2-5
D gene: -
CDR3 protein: CASSPYTGLETQYF
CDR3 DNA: TGTGCCAGCAGCCCCTATACAGGGTTAGAGACCCAGTACTTC

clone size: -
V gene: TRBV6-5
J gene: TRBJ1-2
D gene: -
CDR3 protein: CASSYSVRGGAFGYTF
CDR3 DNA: TGTGCCAGCAGTTACTCGGTCAGAGGGGGGGCGTTTGGCTACACCTTC

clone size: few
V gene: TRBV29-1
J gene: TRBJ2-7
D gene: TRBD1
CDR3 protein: CSVPGQGKDEQYF
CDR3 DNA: TGCAGCGTTCCGGGACAGGGAAAGGACGAGCAGTACTTC

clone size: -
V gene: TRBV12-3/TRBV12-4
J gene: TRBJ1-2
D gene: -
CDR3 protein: CASSPTLYGYTF
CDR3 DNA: TGTGCCAGCAGCCCGACCCTCTATGGCTACACCTTC

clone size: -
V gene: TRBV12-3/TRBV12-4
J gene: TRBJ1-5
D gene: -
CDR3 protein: CASNPTGQPQHF
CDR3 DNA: TGTGCCAGCAACCCGACGGGGCAGCCCCAGCATTTT

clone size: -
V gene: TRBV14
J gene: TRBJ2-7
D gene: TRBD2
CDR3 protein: CASSQGLAGGRKTSYEQYF
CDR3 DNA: TGTGCCAGCAGCCAAGGACTAGCGGGGGGCCGAAAAACCTCCTACGAGCAGTACTTC

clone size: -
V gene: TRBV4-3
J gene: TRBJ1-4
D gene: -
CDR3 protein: CASSQTPRGVVEKLFF
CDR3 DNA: TGCGCCAGCAGCCAAACACCCAGGGGTGTCGTTGAAAAACTGTTTTTT

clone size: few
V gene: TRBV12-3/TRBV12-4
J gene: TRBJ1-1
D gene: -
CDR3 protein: CASSLGSTEAFF
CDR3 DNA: TGTGCCAGCAGTTTGGGTAGCACTGAAGCTTTCTTT

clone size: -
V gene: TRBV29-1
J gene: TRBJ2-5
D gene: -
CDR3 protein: CSVGPGASQTQYF
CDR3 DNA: TGCAGCGTTGGACCAGGAGCTTCTCAGACCCAGTACTTC

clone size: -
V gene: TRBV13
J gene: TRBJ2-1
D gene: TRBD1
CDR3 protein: CASSLEGGLSDEQFF
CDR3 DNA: TGTGCCAGCAGCTTAGAAGGGGGCTTATCGGATGAGCAGTTCTTC

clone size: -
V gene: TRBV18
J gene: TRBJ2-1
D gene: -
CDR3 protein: CASSTGVDEQFF
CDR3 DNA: TGTGCCAGCTCAACCGGAGTCGATGAGCAGTTCTTC

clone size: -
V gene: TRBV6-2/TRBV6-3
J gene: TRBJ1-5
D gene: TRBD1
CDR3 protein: CASSSGQASYSNQPQHF
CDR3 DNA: TGTGCCAGCAGTTCAGGACAGGCCTCTTATAGCAATCAGCCCCAGCATTTT

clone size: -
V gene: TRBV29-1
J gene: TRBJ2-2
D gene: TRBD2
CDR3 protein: CSAGTSGTRTGELFF
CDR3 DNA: TGCAGCGCAGGGACTAGCGGGACGCGCACCGGGGAGCTGTTTTTT

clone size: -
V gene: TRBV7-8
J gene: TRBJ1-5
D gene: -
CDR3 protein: CASSLVQSQPQHF
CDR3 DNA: TGTGCCAGCAGCTTAGTTCAATCTCAGCCCCAGCATTTT

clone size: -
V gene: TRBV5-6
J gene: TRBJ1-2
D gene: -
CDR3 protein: CASRYAKGHYGYTF
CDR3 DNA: TGTGCCAGCAGGTACGCCAAGGGGCACTATGGCTACACCTTC

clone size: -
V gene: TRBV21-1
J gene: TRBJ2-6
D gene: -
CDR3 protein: CASSKCPESGANVLTF
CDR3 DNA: TGTGCCAGCAGCAAATGTCCGGAAAGTGGGGCCAACGTCCTGACTTTC

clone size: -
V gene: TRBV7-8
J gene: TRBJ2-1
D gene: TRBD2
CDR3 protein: CASSFLAGVRNEQFF
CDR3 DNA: TGTGCCAGCAGCTTCCTTGCGGGAGTAAGGAATGAGCAGTTCTTC

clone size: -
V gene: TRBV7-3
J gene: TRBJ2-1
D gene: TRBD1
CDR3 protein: CASSMTGGLEDEQFF
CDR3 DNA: TGTGCCAGCAGCATGACAGGGGGGCTGGAGGATGAGCAGTTCTTC

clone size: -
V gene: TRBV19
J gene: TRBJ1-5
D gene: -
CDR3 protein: CASSIDIRAYSNQPQHF
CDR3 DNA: TGTGCCAGTAGTATAGACATAAGGGCCTATAGCAATCAGCCCCAGCATTTT

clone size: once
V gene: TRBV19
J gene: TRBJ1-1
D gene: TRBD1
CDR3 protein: CASSIRQGASAEAFF
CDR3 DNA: TGTGCCAGTAGTATTCGACAGGGGGCGAGCGCTGAAGCTTTCTTT

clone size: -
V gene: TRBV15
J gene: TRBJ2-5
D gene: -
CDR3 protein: CATSRDSPQETQYF
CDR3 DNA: TGTGCCACCAGCAGAGATTCCCCCCAAGAGACCCAGTACTTC

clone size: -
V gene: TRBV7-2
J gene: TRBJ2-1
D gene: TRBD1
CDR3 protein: CASSLGGGQGSYNEQFF
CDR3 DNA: TGTGCCAGCAGCTTAGGTGGGGGACAGGGATCCTACAATGAGCAGTTCTTC

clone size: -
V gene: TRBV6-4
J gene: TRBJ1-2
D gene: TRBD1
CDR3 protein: CASSDSRDRAYGYTF
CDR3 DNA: TGTGCCAGCAGTGACTCGAGGGACAGGGCCTATGGCTACACCTTC

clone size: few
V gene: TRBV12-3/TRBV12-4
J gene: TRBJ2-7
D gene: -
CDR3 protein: CASRLRISYEQYF
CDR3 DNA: TGTGCCAGCAGACTCCGAATCTCCTACGAGCAGTACTTC

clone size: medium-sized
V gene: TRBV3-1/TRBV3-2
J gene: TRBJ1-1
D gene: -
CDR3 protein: CASSQGDRTNTEAFF
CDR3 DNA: TGTGCCAGCAGCCAAGGAGACAGGACGAACACTGAAGCTTTCTTT

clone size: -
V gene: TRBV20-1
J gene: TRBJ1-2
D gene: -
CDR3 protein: CSAHRVGYTF
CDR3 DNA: TGCAGTGCTCACAGGGTCGGCTACACCTTC

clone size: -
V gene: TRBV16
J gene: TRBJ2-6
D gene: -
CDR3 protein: CASSQSRVGGANVLTF
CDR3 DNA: TGTGCCAGCAGCCAATCTCGGGTAGGTGGGGCCAACGTCCTGACTTTC

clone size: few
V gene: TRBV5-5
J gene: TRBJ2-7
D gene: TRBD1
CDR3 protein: CASSFGDRGLSYEQYF
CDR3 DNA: TGTGCCAGCAGCTTCGGTGACAGGGGGCTTTCCTACGAGCAGTACTTC

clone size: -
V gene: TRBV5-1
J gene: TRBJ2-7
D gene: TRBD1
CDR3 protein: CASSLAWGQGYEQYF
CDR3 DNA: TGCGCCAGCAGCTTGGCCTGGGGACAGGGGTACGAGCAGTACTTC

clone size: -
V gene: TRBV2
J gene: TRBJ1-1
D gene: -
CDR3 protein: CASSEPGWSEGLFEAFF
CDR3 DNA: TGTGCCAGCAGTGAACCGGGTTGGTCGGAGGGGTTGTTTGAAGCTTTCTTT

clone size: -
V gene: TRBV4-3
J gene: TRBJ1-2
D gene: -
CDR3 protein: CASSQSRLGPYGYTF
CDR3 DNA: TGCGCCAGCAGCCAAAGTCGGCTCGGACCGTATGGCTACACCTTC

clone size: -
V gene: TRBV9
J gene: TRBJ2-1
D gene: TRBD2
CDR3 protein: CASSVVRVAGGPGNEQFF
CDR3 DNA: TGTGCCAGCAGCGTCGTTAGAGTGGCGGGAGGGCCGGGGAATGAGCAGTTCTTC

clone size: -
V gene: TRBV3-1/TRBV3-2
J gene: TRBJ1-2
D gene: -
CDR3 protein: CASSHVAGYTF
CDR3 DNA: TGTGCCAGCAGCCATGTCGCTGGCTACACCTTC

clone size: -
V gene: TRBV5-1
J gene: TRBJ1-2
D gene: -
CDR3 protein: CASSLRGVNDGYTF
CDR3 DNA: TGCGCCAGCAGCTTACGGGGAGTTAACGATGGCTACACCTTC

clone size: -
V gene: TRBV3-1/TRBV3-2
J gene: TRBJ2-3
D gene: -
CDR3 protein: CASSAHPEGTQYF
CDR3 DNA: TGTGCCAGCAGCGCCCACCCGGAGGGTACGCAGTATTTT

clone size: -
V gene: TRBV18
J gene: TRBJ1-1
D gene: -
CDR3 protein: CASSPGTKSMNTEAFF
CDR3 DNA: TGTGCCAGCTCACCTGGGACAAAGTCTATGAACACTGAAGCTTTCTTT

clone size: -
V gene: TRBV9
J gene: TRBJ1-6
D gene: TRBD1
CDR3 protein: CASSLGQMDSPLHF
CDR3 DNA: TGTGCCAGCAGCTTGGGACAGATGGATTCACCCCTCCACTTT

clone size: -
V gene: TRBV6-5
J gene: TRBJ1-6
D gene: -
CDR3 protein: CASSYRKQNSPLHF
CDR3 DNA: TGTGCCAGCAGTTACAGGAAGCAGAATTCACCCCTCCACTTT

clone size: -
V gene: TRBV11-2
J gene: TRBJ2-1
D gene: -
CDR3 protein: CASSQPTGAGEQFF
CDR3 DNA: TGTGCCAGCAGCCAACCGACGGGGGCAGGCGAGCAGTTCTTC

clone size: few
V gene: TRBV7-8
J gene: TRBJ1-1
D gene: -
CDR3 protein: CASSPDQIGAFF
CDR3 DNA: TGTGCCAGCAGCCCCGACCAAATAGGAGCTTTCTTT

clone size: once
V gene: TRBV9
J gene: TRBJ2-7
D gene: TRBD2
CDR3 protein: CASSIGTSDYEQYF
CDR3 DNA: TGTGCCAGCAGCATTGGGACTAGCGACTACGAGCAGTACTTC

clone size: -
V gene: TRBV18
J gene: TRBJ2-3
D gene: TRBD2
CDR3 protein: CASSPQAGASTDTQYF
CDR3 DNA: TGTGCCAGCTCACCACAGGCGGGAGCCAGCACAGATACGCAGTATTTT

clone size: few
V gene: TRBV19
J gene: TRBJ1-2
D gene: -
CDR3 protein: CASTPRGRENYGYTF
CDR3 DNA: TGTGCCAGTACCCCGAGGGGCAGAGAGAACTATGGCTACACCTTC

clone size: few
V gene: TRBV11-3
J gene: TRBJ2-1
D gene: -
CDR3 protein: CASSLAGNRARGNEQFF
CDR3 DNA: TGTGCCAGCAGCTTAGCTGGAAACAGGGCCCGGGGTAATGAGCAGTTCTTC